This T cell receptor (beta chain) was sequenced for a study of control samples from healthy donors and cancer patients. Generated by immunoSEQ multiplex PCR, the TCRdb table keeps only in-frame clones and is missing some. Of 15,000 to 20,000 clones in the sample, about 86% were seen once. Germline V gene sequence: CDR1 SGDLS, CDR2 YYNGEE. The CDR3 spans 16 residues. V was clipped by 4 bases and J by 2 bases, with 17 bases between them. Sample: PBMCs. This chain joins TRBV9 and TRBJ2-3, with a weak D call TRBD2 (6 bases). This clonotype was obtained from a woman in her seventies with colorectal cancer. The CDR3 is CASSPELAWDTDTQYF. The CDR3 DNA follows: TGTGCCAGCAGCCCGGAACTAGCCTGGGACACAGATACGCAGTATTTT.